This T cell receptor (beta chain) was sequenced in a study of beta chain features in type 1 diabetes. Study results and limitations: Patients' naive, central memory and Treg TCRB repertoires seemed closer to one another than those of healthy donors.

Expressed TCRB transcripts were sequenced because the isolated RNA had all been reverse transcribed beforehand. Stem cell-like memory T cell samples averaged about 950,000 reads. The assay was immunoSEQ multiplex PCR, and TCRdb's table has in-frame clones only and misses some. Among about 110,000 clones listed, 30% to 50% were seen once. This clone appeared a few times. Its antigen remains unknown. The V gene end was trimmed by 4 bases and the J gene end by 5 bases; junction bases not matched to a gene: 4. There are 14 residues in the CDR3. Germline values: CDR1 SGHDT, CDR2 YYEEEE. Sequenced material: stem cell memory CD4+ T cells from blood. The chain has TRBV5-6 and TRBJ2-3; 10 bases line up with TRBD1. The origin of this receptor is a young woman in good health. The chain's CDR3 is CASSRGQGKDTQYF. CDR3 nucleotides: TGTGCCAGCAGCCGGGGACAGGGGAAAGATACGCAGTATTTT.